This TCR beta chain was sequenced during a study of early T cells in non-severe SARS-CoV-2 infection (dated by TCRdb to about 2021). Regarding the complete study: Because TCR sequencing was done on bulk RNA from unsorted whole blood, the alpha and beta chains could not be paired.

This was a case-control study nested in a cohort of healthcare workers in London, UK, who had nasopharyngeal swab PCR tests and blood samples taken every week. Healthcare workers were recruited between 23 and 31 March 2020, during the week of the UK lockdown, and were followed weekly for up to about 15 weeks. On the study overall, not on this receptor specifically: VDJdb matching was skewed toward anti-spike CD8 responses and likely underestimated virus-specific expansions, missing private and CD4 specificities.

The CDR3, from cysteine to phenylalanine, totals 15 residues. The DNA shown is the 45-base CDR3, in frame from base 1. Sequences SEHNR (CDR1) and FQNEAQ (CDR2) are obtained from the germline V gene (reference sequence). The V and J ends are trimmed by 5 bases and 8 bases, leaving 18 bases between them. This clonotype was observed at least ten times. It has no known antigen specificity. No clone much larger than this one lies a single base away; base qualities are absent. Receptor libraries were prepared by 5' RACE. Instrument on record: NextSeq 500. In the TCR library protocol, unique molecular identifiers were attached to individual cDNA molecules to correct for PCR bias and sequencing error. Both TCR alpha and beta chains were sequenced, and tight co-correlation was observed between alpha and beta sequence abundances in each sample. For the original study's pipeline: Decombinator V4 was used to annotate TCR sequences for V gene, J gene and CDR3. TCRs were defined as expanded if a significant change between any two time points was detected under a Poisson model with p below 0.0001. TCR abundances were normalised to the total number of TCRs sequenced per sample and expressed as counts per million. TRAV1-2 paired with TRAJ12, TRAJ20 or TRAJ33 defined MAIT TCRs, while TRAV10 paired with TRAJ18 defined iNKT TCRs. VDJdb, accessed on 1 November 2021, was searched for TCRs annotated for CMV, EBV and SARS-CoV-2, and TCRs annotated for more than one antigen were excluded. The public reads were reanalyzed by TCRdb: fastp trimming at Q25, MiXCR alignment, in-frame beta chains only. When rows share a CDR3 protein, they turn into one entry using the most common DNA and genes. These V and J calls are TCRdb output, not the study's own analysis. The sample contains around 81,000 distinct CDR3 sequences, more than 13% of them found a single time. Approximately 11% of the sample belongs to the ten largest clones.

This receptor was identified in an adult who was a healthcare worker with PCR-confirmed SARS-CoV-2 infection or an uninfected control (not recorded which). Recombination linked TRBV7-9 to TRBJ1-4; a confident D gene designation cannot be given. The sample consisted of whole blood. In nucleotide form, the sequence is TGTGCCAGCAGCACCACTGAGGCGGGAGAGGAAAAACTGTTTTTT. It encodes CASSTTEAGEEKLFF.